This entry lists 10 T cell receptor beta chains sequenced from one sample in a study of CD8 T cells in Susac syndrome. Random-hexamer reverse transcription was applied to about 0.45 to 1 ug RNA. TCRdb redid the calling of the immunoSEQ multiplex PCR reads with MiXCR, one entry per CDR3 protein. The table records 300,000 to 350,000 distinct CDR3 sequences, 92% of them present only once. The source material was CD4+ T cells from PBMCs. The receptors originated from a human donor with multiple sclerosis.

The V and J genes are TRBV7-6 and TRBJ2-7; TRBD1 matches 8 bases. The CDR3 covers 15 residues. Germline V CDR1 and CDR2: SGHVS, FNYEAQ. After removal of 5 bases from V and 5 bases from J, the junction contained 11 bases not matched to a gene. CDR3 DNA: TGTGCCAGCAGCCAGGACAGGGTGCCGGGGGACGAGCAGTACTTC. It translates to CASSQDRVPGDEQYF.

The rearrangement joins TRBV6-5 to TRBJ1-2; 11 bases are shared with TRBD1. CDR1 and CDR2 from the germline V gene are MNHEY and SVGAGI. The CDR3 extends over 14 amino acids. The J segment lost 4 bases and the V segment lost 6 bases, leaving 4 bases of the junction unmatched. This CDR3 reads CASSRGTGGYGYTF. CDR3 coding DNA: TGTGCCAGCAGCCGAGGGACAGGGGGCTATGGCTACACCTTC.

The chain has TRBV11-3 and TRBJ1-1, with D possibly being TRBD1 (5 bases). The CDR3 runs 16 residues. The germline gives CDR1 SGHNT, CDR2 YENEEA. The V end lost 4 bases, the J end lost 4 bases, and 19 bases lay between the germline ends. Written as DNA, the CDR3 is TGTGCCAGCAGCTCCGGGGGGGGGAATGTTGGCACTGAAGCTTTCTTT. Its translation is CASSSGGGNVGTEAFF.

The chain employs TRBV10-3 and TRBJ2-5, with no clear D. This CDR3 region has 13 residues. V was cut by 6 bases and J by 2 bases, with 10 bases left in between. Germline V gives CDR1 ENHRY, CDR2 SYGVKD. CDR3 amino acids: CAIRARPQETQYF. The CDR3 DNA reads as TGTGCCATCAGGGCTCGTCCGCAAGAGACCCAGTACTTC.

The rearrangement joins TRBV15 to TRBJ2-1, with 7 nucleotides matching TRBD1. The CDR3 contains 15 residues. The V gene's germline CDR1 is LNHNV and CDR2 YYDKDF (reference sequence). Trimming took 0 bases from V and 9 from J; bases not matched to a gene: 8. The CDR3 nucleotides read TGTGCCACCAGCAGAGAGTTAACAGGGGAACTTGAGCAGTTCTTC. Translation: CATSRELTGELEQFF.

The genes are TRBV7-3 and TRBJ2-7; D is unresolved. In germline, CDR1 is SGHTA, CDR2 FQGTGA. This CDR3 spans 13 amino acids. V was pared by 2 bases and J by 3 bases, with 8 bases between. The CDR3 sequence is CASSLDTFYEQYF. The CDR3 DNA sequence: TGTGCCAGCAGCTTAGACACCTTCTACGAGCAGTACTTC.

The rearrangement uses TRBV29-1 and TRBJ2-5, with D perhaps matching TRBD1 (5 bases). Trimming pared 6 bases from V and 1 base from J, leaving 12 bases between. The germline V gene has CDR1 SQVTM and CDR2 ANQGSEA. CDR3 length: 13 amino acids. The CDR3 sequence is CSVTGHLQETQYF. Here the CDR3 DNA reads TGCAGCGTGACCGGACACCTCCAAGAGACCCAGTACTTC.

Written as DNA, the CDR3 is TGTGCCAGCAATCTTGGGGCGGGCGTCGGAAGCGAGCAGTACTTC. This translates into CASNLGAGVGSEQYF. V gene TRBV12-3 or TRBV12-4 combines with J gene TRBJ2-7, with D perhaps TRBD1 or TRBD2 (5 bases each). V was trimmed by 7 bases and J by 6 bases, leaving 22 bases between them. This CDR3 region has 15 residues.

This chain links TRBV14 with TRBJ2-2; D may correspond to TRBD1 or TRBD2 (7 bases each). The CDR3 runs 15 residues. Germline V gene sequence: CDR1 SGHDN, CDR2 FVKESK. V was pared by 4 bases and J by 6 bases, with 15 bases between. DNA for the CDR3: TGTGCCAGCAGCCGACAGACAGGGAGGGCCGGGGAGCTGTTTTTT. Encoded protein: CASSRQTGRAGELFF.

The J gene is TRBJ2-5, the V gene TRBV19, with D maybe TRBD2 (6 bases). The V gene's germline CDR1 is LNHDA and CDR2 SQIVND (reference sequence). This CDR3 comprises 15 residues. V was cut by 6 bases and J by 7 bases, with 21 bases left in between. The CDR3 sequence: CASSPSRDSGRTQYF. The DNA for the CDR3 is TGTGCCAGTAGCCCAAGCCGGGACTCGGGACGGACCCAGTACTTC.